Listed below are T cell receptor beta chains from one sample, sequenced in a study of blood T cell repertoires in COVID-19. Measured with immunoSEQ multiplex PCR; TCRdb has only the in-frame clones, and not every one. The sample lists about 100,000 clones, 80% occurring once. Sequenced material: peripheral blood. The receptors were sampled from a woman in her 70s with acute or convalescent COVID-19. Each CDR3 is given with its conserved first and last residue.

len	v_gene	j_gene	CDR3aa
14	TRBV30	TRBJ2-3	CAWGRVSTPDTQYF
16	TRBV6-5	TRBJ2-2	CASSYKPVREQRELFF
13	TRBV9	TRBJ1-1	CASSKMGRAEAFF
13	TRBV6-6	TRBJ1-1	CASSLGTGTRAFF
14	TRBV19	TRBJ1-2	CASRETGGNYGYTF
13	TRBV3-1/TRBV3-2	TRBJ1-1	CASSPPTGFWAFF
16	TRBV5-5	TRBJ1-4	CASSVAPTGSVEKLFF
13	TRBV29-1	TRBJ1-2	CSTGQGQTNGYTF
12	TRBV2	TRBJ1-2	CASSELRTGNTF
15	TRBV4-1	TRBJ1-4	CASSQVAGTNEKLFF
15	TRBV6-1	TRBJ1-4	CASSEARTGDEKLFF
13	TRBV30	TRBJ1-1	CAWSVGQNTEAFF
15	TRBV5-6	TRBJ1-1	CASSTGQGVNTEAFF
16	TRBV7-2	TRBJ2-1	CASSFYPPGQGNEQFF
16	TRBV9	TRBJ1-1	CASSPGSAGVNTEAFF
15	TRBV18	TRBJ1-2	CASSPPTDRGYGYTF
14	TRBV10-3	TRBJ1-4	CAISEASTNEKLFF
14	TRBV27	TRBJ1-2	CASSTGLGNYGYTF
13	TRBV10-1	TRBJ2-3	CASSRTPGDTQYF
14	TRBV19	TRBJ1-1	CASRSRGSNTEAFF
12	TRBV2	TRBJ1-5	CASSLDNQPQHF
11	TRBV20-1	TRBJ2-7	CSARAGYEQYF
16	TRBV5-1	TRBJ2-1	CASSAQGSGFYNEQFF
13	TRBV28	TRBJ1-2	CASSGGGRHGYTF
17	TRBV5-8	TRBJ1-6	CASSLGDRSSYNSPLHF
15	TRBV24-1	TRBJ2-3	CATSDLGGRRDTQYF
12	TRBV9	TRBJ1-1	CASSAQGAQAFF
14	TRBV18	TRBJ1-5	CASSPPDRGQPQHF
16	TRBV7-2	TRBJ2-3	CASSLGLAGSTDTQYF
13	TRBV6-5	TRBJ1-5	CATKQGSNQPQHF
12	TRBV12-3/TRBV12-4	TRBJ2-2	CASSRDSGELFF
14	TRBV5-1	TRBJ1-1	CASSLGAENTEAFF
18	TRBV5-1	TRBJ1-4	CASSLVPPTGGSNEKLFF
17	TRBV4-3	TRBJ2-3	CASSQDPSGGAMHTQYF
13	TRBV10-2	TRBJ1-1	CASRLTGNTEAFF
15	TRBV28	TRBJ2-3	CASSLAGEGTDTQYF
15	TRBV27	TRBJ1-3	CASSPGSMGGNTIYF
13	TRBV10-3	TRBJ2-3	CAITEGGTDTQYF
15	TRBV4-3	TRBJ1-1	CASSQDLTGGTEAFF
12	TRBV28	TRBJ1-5	CAGDTGFQPQHF
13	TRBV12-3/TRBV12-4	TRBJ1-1	CASSLNMAGQAFF
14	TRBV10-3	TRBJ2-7	CAISESGKMSAAPF